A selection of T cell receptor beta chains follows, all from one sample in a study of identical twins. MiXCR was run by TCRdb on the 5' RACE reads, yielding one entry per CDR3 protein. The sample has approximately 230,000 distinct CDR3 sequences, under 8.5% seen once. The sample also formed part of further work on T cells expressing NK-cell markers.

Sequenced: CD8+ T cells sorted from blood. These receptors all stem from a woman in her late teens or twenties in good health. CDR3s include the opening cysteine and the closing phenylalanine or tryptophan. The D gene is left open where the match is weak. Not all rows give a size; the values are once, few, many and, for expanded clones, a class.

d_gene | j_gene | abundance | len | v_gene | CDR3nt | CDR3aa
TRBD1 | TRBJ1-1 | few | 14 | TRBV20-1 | TGCAGTGCTAGAGATAAGGGGGCAGACACTGAAGCTTTCTTT | CSARDKGADTEAFF
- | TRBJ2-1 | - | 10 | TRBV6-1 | TGTGCCAGCGGAGGCTATGAGCAGTTCTTC | CASGGYEQFF
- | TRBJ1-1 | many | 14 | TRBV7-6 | TGTGCCAGCAGCGGAACAGAGACTCACACTGAAGCTTTCTTT | CASSGTETHTEAFF
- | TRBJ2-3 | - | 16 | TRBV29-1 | TGCAGCGTTGAGGGGGAGCGGACCGAATTCACAGATACGCAGTATTTT | CSVEGERTEFTDTQYF
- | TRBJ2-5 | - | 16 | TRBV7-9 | TGTGCCAGCAGTCGGGGGACGGGGAGTGGTAAAGAGACCCAGTACTTC | CASSRGTGSGKETQYF
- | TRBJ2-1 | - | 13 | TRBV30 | TGTGCCTGGGACCCGACAGGTTACAATGAGCAGTTCTTC | CAWDPTGYNEQFF
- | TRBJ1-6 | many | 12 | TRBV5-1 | TGCGCCAGCAGCTTCGAAGGTTCACCCCTCCACTTT | CASSFEGSPLHF
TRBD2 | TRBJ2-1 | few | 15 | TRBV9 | TGTGCCAGCAGCGCACCGGGACTAGGAAGTAATGAGCAGTTCTTC | CASSAPGLGSNEQFF
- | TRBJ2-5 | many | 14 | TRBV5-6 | TGTGCCAGCAGCTTGGGGGCCTCTCAAGAGACCCAGTACTTC | CASSLGASQETQYF
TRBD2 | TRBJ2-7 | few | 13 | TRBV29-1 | TGCAGCGTACGGACTAGCGGGGGCTACGAGCAGTACTTC | CSVRTSGGYEQYF
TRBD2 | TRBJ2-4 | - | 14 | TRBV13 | TGTGCCAGCAGCTCCCTCGGGACTAGAAACATTCAGTACTTC | CASSSLGTRNIQYF
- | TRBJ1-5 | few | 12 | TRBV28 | TGTGCCATAGAGGGGGGCCGGCAGCCCCAGCATTTT | CAIEGGRQPQHF
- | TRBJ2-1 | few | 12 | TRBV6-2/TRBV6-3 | TGTGCCAGCAGTACCCTAGACAATGAGCAGTTCTTC | CASSTLDNEQFF
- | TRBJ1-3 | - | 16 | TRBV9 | TGTGCCAGCAGCGCCTTAGACGGGAGCTCTGGAAACACCATATATTTT | CASSALDGSSGNTIYF
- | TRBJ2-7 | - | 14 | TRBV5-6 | TGTGCCAGCAGCTTGGCCCTGAGCTCCTACGAGCAGTACTTC | CASSLALSSYEQYF
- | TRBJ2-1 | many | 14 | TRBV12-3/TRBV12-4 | TGTGCCAGCAGATCCGGACAGGACTATAACAAGCAGTTCTTC | CASRSGQDYNKQFF
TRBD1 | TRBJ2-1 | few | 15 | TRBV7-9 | TGTGCCAGCAGCCTGGTGGACAGGCCCCTGGGTGAGCAGTTCTTC | CASSLVDRPLGEQFF
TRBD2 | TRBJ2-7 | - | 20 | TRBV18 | TGTGCCAGCTCACGCCCGGGACGGTCGACTAGCGCTAAAGGGGGCTACGAGCAGTACTTC | CASSRPGRSTSAKGGYEQYF
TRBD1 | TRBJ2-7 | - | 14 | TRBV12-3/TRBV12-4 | TGTGCCAGCAGGCCCACCGGGACAGCCTACGAGCAGTACTTC | CASRPTGTAYEQYF
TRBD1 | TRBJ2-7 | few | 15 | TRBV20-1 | TGCAGTGCTAGAGATACAGGGGGCGCTTTGTACGAGCAGTACTTC | CSARDTGGALYEQYF
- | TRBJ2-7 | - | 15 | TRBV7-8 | TGTGCCAGCAGCCAAGGGATCCCCAGCTCCTACGAGCAGTACTTC | CASSQGIPSSYEQYF
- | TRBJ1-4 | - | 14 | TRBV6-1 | TGTGCCAGCAGTGTTCTTCTGGGTTCTGAGAAACTGTTTTTT | CASSVLLGSEKLFF
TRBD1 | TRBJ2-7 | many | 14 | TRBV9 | TGTGCCAGCAGCCGGACAGGGACGGTTGACGAGCAGTACTTC | CASSRTGTVDEQYF
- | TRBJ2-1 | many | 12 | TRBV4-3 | TGCGCCAGCAGCCAAGTCGGGGGTGAGCAGTTCTTC | CASSQVGGEQFF
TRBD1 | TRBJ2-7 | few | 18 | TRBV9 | TGTGCCAGCAGCGTGTCCGGGACAGGGAGCGGTTTTGGCTACGAGCAGTACTTC | CASSVSGTGSGFGYEQYF
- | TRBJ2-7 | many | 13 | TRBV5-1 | TGCGCCAGCAGCTTCCTAGGGGGTGACGAGCAGTACTTC | CASSFLGGDEQYF
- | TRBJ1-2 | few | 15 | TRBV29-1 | TGCAGCGCTGTGGGGAGGTCCGAAAGAGACTATGGCTACACCTTC | CSAVGRSERDYGYTF
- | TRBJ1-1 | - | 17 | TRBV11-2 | TGTGCCAGCAGCTTAGATCCCCCTACATTCCTGAACACTGAAGCTTTCTTT | CASSLDPPTFLNTEAFF
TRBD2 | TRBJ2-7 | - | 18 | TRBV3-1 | TGTGCCAGCAGCCAAGAGCTCCTAGCGGGAGGCCCCCCCTACGAGCAGTACTTC | CASSQELLAGGPPYEQYF
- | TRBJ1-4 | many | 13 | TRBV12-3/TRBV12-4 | TGTGCCAGCAGTTTTGGGGGGAATGAAAAACTGTTTTTT | CASSFGGNEKLFF
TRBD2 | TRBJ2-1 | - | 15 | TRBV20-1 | TGCAGTGCTACAGACCAACGGGGGGCCTACAATGAGCAGTTCTTC | CSATDQRGAYNEQFF
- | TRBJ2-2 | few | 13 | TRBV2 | TGTGCCAGCAGCAGGACTCTCACCGGGGAGCTGTTTTTT | CASSRTLTGELFF
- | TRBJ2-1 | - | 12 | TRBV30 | TGTGCCTGGAGTTCGAGCACCAATGAGCAGTTCTTC | CAWSSSTNEQFF
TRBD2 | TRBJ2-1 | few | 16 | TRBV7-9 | TGTGCCAGCAGCGCAATACTAGCGGGGGGAAACAATGAGCAGTTCTTC | CASSAILAGGNNEQFF
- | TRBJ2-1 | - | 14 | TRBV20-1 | TGCAGTGCTACGTTGAGACTCGTAGGAACTGAGCAGTTCTTC | CSATLRLVGTEQFF
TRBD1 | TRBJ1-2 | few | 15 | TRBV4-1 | TGCGCCAGCAGCCAAGAGGGGACAGGGGTTCGGGGCTACACCTTC | CASSQEGTGVRGYTF
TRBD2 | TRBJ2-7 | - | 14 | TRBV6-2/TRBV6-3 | TGTGCCAGCACCCAAGGGACTAGCGCCTACGAGCAGTACTTC | CASTQGTSAYEQYF
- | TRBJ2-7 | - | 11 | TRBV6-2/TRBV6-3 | TGTGCCAGCACCGGAGCCTACGAGCAGTACTTC | CASTGAYEQYF
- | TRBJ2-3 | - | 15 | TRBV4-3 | TGCGCCAGCAGCCAAGTGGGCAGCTCGACAGATACGCAGTATTTT | CASSQVGSSTDTQYF
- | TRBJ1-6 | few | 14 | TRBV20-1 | TGCAGTGCTAGAATCGGGGCCTATAATTCACCCCTCCACTTT | CSARIGAYNSPLHF
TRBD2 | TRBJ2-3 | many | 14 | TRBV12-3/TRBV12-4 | TGTGCCAGCTCCCCCCTAGCGGGCACAGATACGCAGTATTTT | CASSPLAGTDTQYF
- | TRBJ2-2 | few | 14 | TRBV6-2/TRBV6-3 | TGTGCCAGCATCCACCGGGGTCCGTCCGGGGAGCTGTTTTTT | CASIHRGPSGELFF
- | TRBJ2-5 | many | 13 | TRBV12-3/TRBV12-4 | TGTGCCAGCAGTGTGGGGTCTGCGGGGACCCAGTACTTC | CASSVGSAGTQYF
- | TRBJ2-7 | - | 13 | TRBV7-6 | TGTGCCAGCAGCATGACTGGTACCTACGAGCAGTACTTC | CASSMTGTYEQYF
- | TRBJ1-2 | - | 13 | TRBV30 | TGTGCCTGGAGTGTACAGGACAGCCATGGCTACACCTTC | CAWSVQDSHGYTF
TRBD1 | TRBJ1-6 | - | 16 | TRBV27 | TGTGCCAGCAGTTTATCAAAGGGGGCCGGTAATTCACCCCTCCACTTT | CASSLSKGAGNSPLHF
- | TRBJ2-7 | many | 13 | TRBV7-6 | TGTGCCAGCAGCTTAGCTGTCTCCTACGAGCAGTACTTC | CASSLAVSYEQYF
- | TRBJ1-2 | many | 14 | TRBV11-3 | TGTGCCAGCAGCTTAGCAGGCAGTCGCTATGGCTACACCTTC | CASSLAGSRYGYTF
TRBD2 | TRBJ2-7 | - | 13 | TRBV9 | TGTGCCAGCAGCGCCCCTCTAGCGGATGAGCAGTACTTC | CASSAPLADEQYF
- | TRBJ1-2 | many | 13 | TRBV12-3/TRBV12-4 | TGTGCCAGCAGTTTAGGACGGGTTTATGGCTACACCTTC | CASSLGRVYGYTF
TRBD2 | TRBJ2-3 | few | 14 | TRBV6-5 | TGTGCCAGCAGTTACGGCGGGAGTGCAGATACGCAGTATTTT | CASSYGGSADTQYF
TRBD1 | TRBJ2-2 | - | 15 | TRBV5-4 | TGTGCCAGCAGCAAAGACAGGGGGGGCACCGGGGAGCTGTTTTTT | CASSKDRGGTGELFF
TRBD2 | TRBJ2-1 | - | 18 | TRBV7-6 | TGTGCCAGCAGCCCCCGGTGGTTTGGCGGGAGGGCCTGGAATGAGCAGTTCTTC | CASSPRWFGGRAWNEQFF